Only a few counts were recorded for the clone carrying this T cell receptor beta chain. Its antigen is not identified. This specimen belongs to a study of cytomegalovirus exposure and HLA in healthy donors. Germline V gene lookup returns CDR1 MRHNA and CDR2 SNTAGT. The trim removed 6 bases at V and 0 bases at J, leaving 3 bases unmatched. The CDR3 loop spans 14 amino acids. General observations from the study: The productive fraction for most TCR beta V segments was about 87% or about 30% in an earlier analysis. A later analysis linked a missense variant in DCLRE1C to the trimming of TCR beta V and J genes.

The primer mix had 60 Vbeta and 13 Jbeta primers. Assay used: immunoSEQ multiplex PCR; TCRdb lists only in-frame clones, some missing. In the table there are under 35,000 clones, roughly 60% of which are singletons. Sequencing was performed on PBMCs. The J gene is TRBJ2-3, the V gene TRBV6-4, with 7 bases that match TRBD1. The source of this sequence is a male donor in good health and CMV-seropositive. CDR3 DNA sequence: TGTGCCAGCAGCCCACAGGGGAGCACAGATACGCAGTATTTT. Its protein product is CASSPQGSTDTQYF.